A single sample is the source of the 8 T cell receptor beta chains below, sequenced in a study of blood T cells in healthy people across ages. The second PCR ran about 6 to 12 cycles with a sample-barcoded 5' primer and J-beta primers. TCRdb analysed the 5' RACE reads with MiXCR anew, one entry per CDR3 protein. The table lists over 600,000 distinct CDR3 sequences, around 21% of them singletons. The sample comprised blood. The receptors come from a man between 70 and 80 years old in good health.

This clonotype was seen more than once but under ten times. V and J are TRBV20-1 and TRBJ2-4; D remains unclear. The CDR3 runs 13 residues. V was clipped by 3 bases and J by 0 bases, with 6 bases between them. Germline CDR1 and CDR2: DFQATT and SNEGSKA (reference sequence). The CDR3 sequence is CSARYEAKNIQYF. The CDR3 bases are TGCAGTGCTAGGTATGAAGCCAAAAACATTCAGTACTTC.

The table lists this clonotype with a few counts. CDR3 sequence: CASSLFGGGQNTEAFF. Written as DNA, the CDR3 is TGCGCCAGCAGCTTGTTTGGCGGGGGGCAAAACACTGAAGCTTTCTTT. The gene calls are TRBV5-1 and TRBJ1-1; possible D gene TRBD1, 6 bases. V was pared by 1 base and J by 2 bases, with 15 bases between. The CDR3 totals 16 residues. Looked up from germline, CDR1 is SGHRS and CDR2 is YFSETQ.

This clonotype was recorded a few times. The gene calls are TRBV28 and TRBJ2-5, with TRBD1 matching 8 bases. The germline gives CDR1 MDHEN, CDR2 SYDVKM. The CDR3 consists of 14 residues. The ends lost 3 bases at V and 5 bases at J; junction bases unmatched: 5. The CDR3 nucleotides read TGTGCCAGCAGTTTTAGGACAGGGATGGAGACCCAGTACTTC. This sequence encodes CASSFRTGMETQYF.

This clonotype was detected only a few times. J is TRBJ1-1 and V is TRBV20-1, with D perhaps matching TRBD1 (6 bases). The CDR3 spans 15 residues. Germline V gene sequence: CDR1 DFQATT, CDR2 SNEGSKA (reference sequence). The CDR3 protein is CRVSGTSTLNTEAFF. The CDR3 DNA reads TGCAGGGTTTCCGGGACATCCACTCTGAACACTGAAGCTTTCTTT.

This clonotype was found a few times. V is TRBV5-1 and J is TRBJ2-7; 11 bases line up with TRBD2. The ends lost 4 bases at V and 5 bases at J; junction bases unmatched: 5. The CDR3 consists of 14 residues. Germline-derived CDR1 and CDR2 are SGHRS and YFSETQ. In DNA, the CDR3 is TGCGCCAGCAGCCAAACTAGCGGGAGCAACGAGCAGTACTTC. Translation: CASSQTSGSNEQYF.

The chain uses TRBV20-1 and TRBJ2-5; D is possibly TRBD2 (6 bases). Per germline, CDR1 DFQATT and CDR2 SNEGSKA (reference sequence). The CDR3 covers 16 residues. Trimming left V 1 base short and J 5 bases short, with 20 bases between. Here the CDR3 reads CSARGYSGNPRETQYF. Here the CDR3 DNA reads TGCAGTGCTAGAGGTTATAGCGGCAACCCCCGGGAGACCCAGTACTTC.

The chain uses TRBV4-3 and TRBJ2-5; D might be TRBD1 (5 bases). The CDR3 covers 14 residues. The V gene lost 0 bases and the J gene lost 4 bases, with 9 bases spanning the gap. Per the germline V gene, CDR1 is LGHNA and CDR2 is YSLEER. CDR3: CASSQESGSETQYF. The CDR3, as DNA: TGCGCCAGCAGCCAAGAGTCAGGGTCAGAGACCCAGTACTTC.

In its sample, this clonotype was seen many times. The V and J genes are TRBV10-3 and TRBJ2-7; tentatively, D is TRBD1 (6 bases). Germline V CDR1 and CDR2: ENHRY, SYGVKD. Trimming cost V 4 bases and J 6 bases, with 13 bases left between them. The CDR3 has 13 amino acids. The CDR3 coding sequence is TGTGCCATCAGTGGGACAGAGAGGTCCGAGCAGTACTTC. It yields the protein CAISGTERSEQYF.